This TCR beta chain was profiled in a study of T cell repertoires in cytomegalovirus infection. In its sample, this clonotype was seen a few times. TCRdb re-analysed the reads in MiXCR, keeping a single row per CDR3 protein. The table shows 350,000 to 450,000 distinct CDR3 sequences, with around 18% occurring only once. Germline V gives CDR1 LGHNA, CDR2 YNFKEQ. The CDR3 runs to 16 residues. V was shortened by 0 bases and J by 2 bases, with 13 bases between the two germline ends. The clonotype comes from a human donor in good health (CMV status not recorded). Some clones in this sample may be carry-over from other donors' samples. The chain links TRBV4-2 to TRBJ1-1, with D maybe TRBD1 (6 bases). The sequenced sample was PBMCs. The DNA of the CDR3 is TGTGCCAGCAGCCAAGATAAGTCCAGGGGAAACACTGAAGCTTTCTTT. Protein sequence: CASSQDKSRGNTEAFF.